Reported below is one TCR beta chain. This specimen comes from a study of T cell responses to AZD1222 COVID-19 vaccine. V was trimmed by 6 bases and J by 4 bases, leaving 19 bases between them. Germline V lookup: CDR1 MDHEN, CDR2 SYDVKM. This CDR3 comprises 16 residues. The protocol was immunoSEQ multiplex PCR, while the TCRdb copy is restricted to in-frame clones and leaves out a portion. Seen here are about 140,000 clones, around 89% observed once, and the top ten hold over 3.5%. The sequencing here drew on peripheral blood, taken on day 0 of AZD1222 vaccination. The chain employs TRBV28 and TRBJ1-3, with a tentative D call TRBD1 (6 bases). The clonotype comes from an adult in good health. CDR3 sequence reads: CASRRDGGARGNTIYF. Written as DNA, the CDR3 is TGTGCCAGCAGGCGTGACGGGGGGGCTAGAGGAAACACCATATATTTT. Looking up the rest from reference TRBV28 and TRBJ1-3 gives the full variable domain: DVKVTQSSRYLVKRTGEKVFLECVQDMDHENMFWYRQDPGLGLRLIYFSYDVKMKEKGDIPEGYSVSREKKERFSLILESASTNQTSMYLCASRRDGGARGNTIYFGEGSWLTVV.